This entry is about one T cell receptor beta chain. The data originate from a study of beta chain features in type 1 diabetes. About the research overall: Over all samples combined, some 99,000,000 sorted cells were examined.

The CDR3 length is 13 residues. Looked up from germline, CDR1 is LNHDA and CDR2 is SQIVND (reference sequence). Trimming removed 5 bases from V and 5 bases from J, with 12 bases in between. CD45RO/CCR7/CD25/CD127/CD95/CD27 separated CD4+ naive, central memory, regulatory and stem cell-like memory cells by sorting. What was sequenced were expressed TCRB transcripts, since all of the isolated RNA had been reverse transcribed. Assay used: immunoSEQ multiplex PCR; TCRdb lists only in-frame clones, some missing. The table lists tens of thousands of clones, around 32% of them singletons. The sample consisted of stem cell memory CD4+ T cells from blood. The TCR was taken from a woman aged 18-35 years in good health. The chain has TRBV19 and TRBJ2-5, with D maybe TRBD1 (5 bases). CDR3 residues: CASSGGARETQYF. The CDR3 nucleotides are TGTGCCAGTAGTGGTGGGGCCCGGGAGACCCAGTACTTC. The full variable domain, rest sourced from reference TRBV19 and TRBJ2-5, is DGGITQSPKYLFRKEGQNVTLSCEQNLNHDAMYWYRQDPGQGLRLIYYSQIVNDFQKGDIAEGYSVSREKKESFPLTVTSAQKNPTAFYLCASSGGARETQYFGPGTRLLVL.